Each of the 9 T cell receptor beta chains below was sequenced from the same sample in a study of cytomegalovirus exposure and HLA in healthy donors. Some clones are missing from TCRdb's copy, which holds only in-frame ones; the method was immunoSEQ multiplex PCR. The table includes hundreds of thousands of clones, roughly 90% detected once. Input material: PBMCs. The origin of the receptors is a young woman in good health and CMV-seronegative.

This clone was counted a few times. The V and J genes are TRBV7-8 and TRBJ2-7; no firm D call. Deletions cut 6 bases from V and 7 bases from J, with 19 bases between. Germline V gene lookup returns CDR1 SGHVS and CDR2 FQNEAQ. The CDR3 sequence is 14 residues long. In DNA, the CDR3 is TGTGCCAGCAGTCACGGGTCCCGAGTTGGGGAGCAGTACTTC. It is translated as CASSHGSRVGEQYF.

This sequence joins TRBV6-4 and TRBJ2-2; 9 positions match TRBD2. J lost 6 bases, V lost 5 bases, and 7 bases had no gene match. The CDR3 runs 15 residues. CDR1 is MRHNA and CDR2 is SNTAGT in the germline V gene. This CDR3 is CASSPGTSWAGELFF. The DNA for the CDR3 is TGTGCCAGCAGTCCGGGGACTAGCTGGGCCGGGGAGCTGTTTTTT.

The chain is built from TRBV14 and TRBJ1-4, with a tentative D call TRBD1 (6 bases). The CDR3 length is 19 residues. V lost 1 base to trimming and J lost 7 bases, with 25 bases between them. Germline CDR1 is SGHDN and CDR2 is FVKESK. CDR3 sequence (DNA): TGTGCCAGCAGCCAAGTCAGGGGTGAGGGCTACGGTCTTTCTGAAAAACTGTTTTTT. This sequence encodes CASSQVRGEGYGLSEKLFF.

This clone was observed a single time. The chain couples TRBV18 to TRBJ1-6; D is perhaps TRBD1 (6 bases). Germline V gene data show CDR1 as KGHSH and CDR2 as LQKENI. Trimming removed 6 bases at V and 7 bases at J, with 16 bases between. The CDR3 contains 15 residues. CDR3 sequence reads: CASSQTGNYNSPLHF. DNA of the CDR3: TGTGCCAGCTCGCAAACAGGGAATTACAATTCACCCCTCCACTTT. Full variable domain (remainder filled in from reference TRBV18 and TRBJ1-6): NAGVMQNPRHLVRRRGQEARLRCSPMKGHSHVYWYRQLPEEGLKFMVYLQKENIIDESGMPKERFSAEFPKEGPSILRIQQVVRGDSAAYFCASSQTGNYNSPLHFGNGTRLTVT.

The chain combines TRBV29-1 with TRBJ2-7, with TRBD2 identical over 7 bases. Germline V CDR1 and CDR2: SQVTM, ANQGSEA. The V gene end was trimmed by 6 bases and the J gene end by 2 bases; junction bases not matched to a gene: 7. The CDR3 consists of 13 residues. CDR3 region: CSVYRDYPYEQYF. CDR3 bases: TGCAGCGTCTACCGGGACTACCCCTACGAGCAGTACTTC.

The J gene is TRBJ2-7, the V gene TRBV11-2, with a weak D call TRBD1 (6 bases). Trimming removed 2 bases at V and 2 bases at J, with 16 bases between. The CDR3 sequence is 16 residues long. Germline CDR1 reads SGHAT; CDR2 reads FQNNGV. This CDR3 reads CASSLPLRDTTYEQYF. CDR3 sequence (DNA): TGTGCCAGCAGCTTACCATTACGGGACACAACCTACGAGCAGTACTTC.

The chain recombines TRBV27 with TRBJ2-6; D possibly corresponds to TRBD1 (6 bases). This CDR3 region has 16 residues. V dropped 5 bases and J dropped 0 bases, with 11 bases sitting between them. Germline CDR1 and CDR2: MNHEY and SMNVEV (reference sequence). CDR3 DNA: TGTGCCAGCAGTCAAAGGGGGAGCTCTGGGGCCAACGTCCTGACTTTC. This encodes CASSQRGSSGANVLTF.

The chain recombines TRBV6-5 with TRBJ1-1; 7 positions agree with TRBD1. Germline V CDR1 and CDR2: MNHEY, SVGAGI. The CDR3 has 14 amino acids. V trimming: 2 bases; J trimming: 2 bases; junction bases outside the gene matches: 2. Here the CDR3 reads CASSYGTVNTEAFF. The CDR3 nucleotides read TGTGCCAGCAGTTACGGGACAGTTAACACTGAAGCTTTCTTT.

The rearrangement joins TRBV29-1 to TRBJ1-3, with D unclear. V was cut by 2 bases and J by 0 bases, with 8 bases left in between. The length of the CDR3 is 14 residues. Looked up from germline, CDR1 is SQVTM and CDR2 is ANQGSEA. The CDR3 DNA reads as TGCAGCGTTGAACAGGCCTCCTCTGGAAACACCATATATTTT. This encodes CSVEQASSGNTIYF.